This TCR beta chain emerged from a study of T-cell memory formation after mild COVID-19. General study points: Researchers report contracting CD4+ clones mostly in CM and EM, with CD8+ clones in EMRA.

A single record per CDR3 protein comes from TCRdb applying MiXCR to the 5' RACE reads. The sample lists about 120,000 distinct CDR3 sequences; about a fifth were seen once. This clonotype was observed a few times. Its specificity is unknown. V lost 3 bases to trimming and J lost 0 bases, with 9 bases between them. The CDR3 totals 15 residues. Germline V CDR1 and CDR2: SGHTA, FQGTGA. The rearrangement uses TRBV7-3 and TRBJ2-1; D gene ambiguous. The origin of this receptor is a man between 18 and 29 years old who had mild COVID-19 (a few samples of this study predate the infection). Cell type and time point are not known. The sample comprised PBMCs or a T cell subset sorted from them (not recorded which). CDR3 loop: CASSLALSSYNEQFF. In DNA form, the CDR3 reads TGTGCCAGCAGCTTGGCCTTAAGCTCCTACAATGAGCAGTTCTTC.